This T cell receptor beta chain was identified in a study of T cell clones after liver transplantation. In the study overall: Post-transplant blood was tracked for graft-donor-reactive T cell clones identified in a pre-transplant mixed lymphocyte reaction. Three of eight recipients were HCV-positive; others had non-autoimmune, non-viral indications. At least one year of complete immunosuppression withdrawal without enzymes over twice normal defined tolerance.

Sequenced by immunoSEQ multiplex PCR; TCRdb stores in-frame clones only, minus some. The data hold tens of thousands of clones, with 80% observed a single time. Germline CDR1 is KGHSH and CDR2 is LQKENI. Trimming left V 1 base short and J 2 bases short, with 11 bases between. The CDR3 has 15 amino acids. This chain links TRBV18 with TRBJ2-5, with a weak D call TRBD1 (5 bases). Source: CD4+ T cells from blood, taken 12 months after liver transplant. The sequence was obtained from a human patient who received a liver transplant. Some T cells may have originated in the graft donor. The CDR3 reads CASSPRQKIQETQYF. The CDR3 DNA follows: TGTGCCAGCTCACCACGACAGAAGATTCAAGAGACCCAGTACTTC.